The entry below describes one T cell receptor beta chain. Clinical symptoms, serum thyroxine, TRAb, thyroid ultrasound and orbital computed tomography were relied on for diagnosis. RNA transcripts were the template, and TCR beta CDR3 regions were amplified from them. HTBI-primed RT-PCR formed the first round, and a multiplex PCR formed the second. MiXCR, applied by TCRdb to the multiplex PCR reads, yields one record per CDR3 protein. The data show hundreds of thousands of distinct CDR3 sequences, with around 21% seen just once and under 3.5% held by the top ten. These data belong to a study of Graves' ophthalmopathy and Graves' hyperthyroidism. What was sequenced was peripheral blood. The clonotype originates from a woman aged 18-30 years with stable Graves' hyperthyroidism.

CDR3 residues: CASSHGRTGNTIYF. In nucleotides, the CDR3 is TGTGCCAGCAGCCATGGGCGGACTGGAAACACCATATATTTT. The chain combines TRBV12-3 or TRBV12-4 with TRBJ1-3; D unresolved. The CDR3 has 14 amino acids. V was shortened by 6 bases and J by 2 bases, with 11 bases between the two germline ends.